Each of the 28 T cell receptor beta chains below was sequenced from the same sample in a study of blood T cell repertoires in COVID-19. Clones were read by immunoSEQ multiplex PCR, and TCRdb kept only the in-frame ones, dropping some. The table has about 200,000 clones, roughly 86% seen once; the top ten hold 1.5% to 2%. Sequencing input: peripheral blood. The receptors here all came from a man aged 18-30 years with active or convalescent COVID-19.

The CDR3 DNA sequence: TGCGCCAGCAGCTTACAGGGGGTCTCCTACGAGCAGTACTTC. Translating gives CASSLQGVSYEQYF. This sequence joins TRBV5-1 and TRBJ2-7; 8 positions match TRBD1. The germline V gene has CDR1 SGHRS and CDR2 YFSETQ. Trimming at V came to 2 bases and at J to 0 bases, leaving 1 base not matched to a gene. CDR3 length: 14 amino acids.

The chain links TRBV2 to TRBJ1-6; D ambiguous. Between the trimmed V and J ends, which lost 3 bases and 4 bases, there was a span of 7 bases. The CDR3 length is 14 residues. Per germline, CDR1 SNHLY and CDR2 FYNNEI. The CDR3, as DNA: TGTGCCAGCAGTGATTCAGATTATAATTCACCCCTCCACTTT. Its protein product is CASSDSDYNSPLHF.

The chain links TRBV4-2 to TRBJ1-5; D might be TRBD1 (6 bases). The V gene lost 0 bases and the J gene lost 4 bases, with 13 bases spanning the gap. Germline CDR1 is LGHNA and CDR2 is YNFKEQ. The CDR3 extends over 16 amino acids. CDR3 nucleotides: TGTGCCAGCAGCCAAGAAGGGGGTAATCTGAATCAGCCCCAGCATTTT. Its translation is CASSQEGGNLNQPQHF.

The rearrangement uses TRBV2 and TRBJ2-1; the match to TRBD1 covers 9 bases. Per the germline V gene, CDR1 is SNHLY and CDR2 is FYNNEI. V lost 3 bases to trimming and J lost 4 bases; unmatched junction nucleotides: 1. This CDR3 contains 14 residues. The CDR3 sequence is CASSEDRGYNEQFF. CDR3 in DNA: TGTGCCAGCAGTGAGGACAGGGGTTACAATGAGCAGTTCTTC.

This clone was seen only once. In DNA form, the CDR3 reads TGTGCCTGGAAAAAGGGACTGACCTATGGCTACACCTTC. Amino acids: CAWKKGLTYGYTF. V usage is TRBV30 and J usage is TRBJ1-2; possible D gene TRBD1, 5 bases. CDR3 length: 13 amino acids. Trimming removed 4 bases at V and 4 bases at J, with 13 bases between. CDR1 GTSNPN and CDR2 SVGIG come from the germline V gene (reference sequence).

This chain uses TRBV5-5 with TRBJ1-2, with a tentative D call TRBD1 (5 bases). This CDR3 is built from 16 residues. V lost 3 bases and J lost 3, with 18 bases in between. CDR1 and CDR2 from the germline V gene are SGHKS and YYEKEE (reference sequence). The CDR3 bases are TGTGCCAGCAGCTCTTACCGGGACTTTGAAGACTATGGCTACACCTTC. Protein sequence: CASSSYRDFEDYGYTF.

This chain uses TRBV5-1 with TRBJ1-1, with no clear D. Germline values: CDR1 SGHRS, CDR2 YFSETQ. Trimming left V 0 bases short and J 4 bases short, with 10 bases between. CDR3 length equals 14 residues. The CDR3 spells CASSLVAGSTEAFF. The CDR3 nucleotides read TGCGCCAGCAGCTTGGTTGCCGGGAGCACTGAAGCTTTCTTT.

This chain joins TRBV3-1 (or the pseudogene TRBV3-2) and TRBJ1-6; D not certain. The CDR3 covers 13 residues. Germline V gene sequence: CDR1 LGHDT, CDR2 YNNKEL (reference sequence). The V end lost 1 base, the J end lost 8 bases, and 6 bases lay between the germline ends. The CDR3 DNA follows: TGTGCCAGCAGCCAAGGACTTGATTCACCCCTCCACTTT. Its protein is CASSQGLDSPLHF.

The chain couples TRBV5-1 to TRBJ2-1, with 9 bases matching TRBD2. The germline V gene has CDR1 SGHRS and CDR2 YFSETQ. The CDR3 is 15 residues long. After removal of 4 bases from V and 4 bases from J, the junction contained 6 bases not matched to a gene. The CDR3 coding sequence is TGCGCCAGCAGCCCTGGACTAGCGCGTTACAATGAGCAGTTCTTC. Translating it yields CASSPGLARYNEQFF.

This sequence joins TRBV30 and TRBJ1-4; 7 nucleotides match TRBD1. The CDR3 has 14 residues. Germline V gene data show CDR1 as GTSNPN and CDR2 as SVGIG (reference sequence). V lost 3 bases and J lost 6; bases outside the gene matches: 7. The CDR3 region is CAWRRMRGHEKLFF. The CDR3 DNA reads TGTGCCTGGAGGAGGATGAGGGGGCATGAAAAACTGTTTTTT.

V usage is TRBV29-1 and J usage is TRBJ2-7; 8 nucleotides line up with TRBD1. The V segment lost 6 bases and the J segment 0 bases; nucleotides outside the gene matches: 4. The CDR3 consists of 13 residues. Germline loops: CDR1 SQVTM, CDR2 ANQGSEA. CDR3 in amino acids: CSVGTGYSYEQYF. CDR3 bases: TGCAGCGTGGGGACAGGCTACTCCTACGAGCAGTACTTC.

This chain uses TRBV11-2 with TRBJ2-5, with D tentatively TRBD1 (5 bases). V lost 5 bases and J 5 bases, leaving 15 bases between the germline ends. This CDR3 has 14 amino acids. Germline V lookup: CDR1 SGHAT, CDR2 FQNNGV. CDR3 nucleotides: TGTGCCAGCAGCAACGCCCACCAGGGTGAGACCCAGTACTTC. It codes for CASSNAHQGETQYF. Using reference TRBV11-2 and TRBJ2-5 for the parts outside the CDR3, the full variable domain is EAGVAQSPRYKIIEKRQSVAFWCNPISGHATLYWYQQILGQGPKLLIQFQNNGVVDDSQLPKDRFSAERLKGVDSTLKIQPAKLEDSAVYLCASSNAHQGETQYFGPGTRLLVL.

This chain connects TRBV15 to TRBJ2-1, with D possibly being TRBD2 (6 bases). V lost 6 bases and J lost 4, with 22 bases in between. CDR3 length: 17 amino acids. CDR1 and CDR2 from the germline V gene are LNHNV and YYDKDF (reference sequence). DNA of the CDR3: TGTGCCACCAGACCCCCAGTGGGAGGACGCCGGTACAATGAGCAGTTCTTC. This codes for CATRPPVGGRRYNEQFF.

V usage is TRBV7-2 and J usage is TRBJ2-5; a possible D gene is TRBD2 (7 bases). V lost 4 bases, J lost 7 bases, and 19 bases lay in between. Germline assignment: CDR1 SGHTA and CDR2 FQGNSA. The CDR3 contains 15 residues. The chain's CDR3 is CASSSGLGGLRTQYF. CDR3 in DNA: TGTGCCAGCAGCTCAGGACTAGGGGGGCTTCGGACCCAGTACTTC.

The chain has TRBV7-2 and TRBJ2-3; 7 positions agree with TRBD1. V trimming: 11 bases; J trimming: 3 bases; junction bases outside the gene matches: 14. CDR3 size: 15 residues. Germline CDR1 SGHTA, CDR2 FQGNSA. The CDR3 nucleotides are TGTGCCCCCTCCGATGGACAGGTTAAAACAGATACGCAGTATTTT. Protein: CAPSDGQVKTDTQYF. Complete variable domain (other parts from reference TRBV7-2 and TRBJ2-3): GAGVSQSPSNKVTEKGKDVELRCDPISGHTALYWYRQSLGQGLEFLIYFQGNSAPDKSGLPSDRFSAERTGGSVSTLTIQRTQQEDSAVYLCAPSDGQVKTDTQYFGPGTRLTVL.

The chain couples TRBV2 to TRBJ2-1, with D maybe TRBD1 (6 bases). Germline assignment: CDR1 SNHLY and CDR2 FYNNEI. The V gene lost 3 bases and the J gene lost 11 bases, with 14 bases spanning the gap. The CDR3 runs to 13 residues. Here the CDR3 reads CASSEGTNDKQFF. CDR3 nucleotide sequence: TGTGCCAGCAGTGAGGGGACAAATGATAAGCAGTTCTTC.

In this sample, this clone turned up once. The rearrangement uses TRBV30 and TRBJ1-4; D remains unclear. Germline V gives CDR1 GTSNPN, CDR2 SVGIG (reference sequence). V was shortened by 3 bases and J by 0 bases, with 8 bases between the two germline ends. The CDR3 loop spans 14 amino acids. CDR3 nucleotides: TGTGCCTGGAGATTGGCCGCAACTAATGAAAAACTGTTTTTT. It is translated as CAWRLAATNEKLFF.

The rearrangement joins TRBV9 to TRBJ2-7; TRBD1 matches at 10 bases. Trimming at V came to 0 bases and at J to 1 base, leaving 1 base not matched to a gene. The CDR3 is made up of 15 amino acids. Germline CDR1 and CDR2: SGDLS and YYNGEE. For the CDR3, the DNA is TGTGCCAGCAGCGTAGGGGGACAGGGGTCCTACGAGCAGTACTTC. Protein: CASSVGGQGSYEQYF.

The chain joins TRBV19 to TRBJ2-7, with 8 nucleotides matching TRBD2. This CDR3 is 14 amino acids long. With 2 bases clipped from V and 2 bases from J, the junction kept 2 bases outside the gene matches. Germline values: CDR1 LNHDA, CDR2 SQIVND (reference sequence). The CDR3 reads CASSIIAGTYEQYF. The CDR3 region has the DNA TGTGCCAGTAGTATAATAGCGGGGACCTACGAGCAGTACTTC.

CDR3 nucleotides: TGCGCCAGCAGCCAAGATAAATCCGGGACAGTGTACACCGGGGAGCTGTTTTTT. This sequence encodes CASSQDKSGTVYTGELFF. The chain links TRBV4-1 to TRBJ2-2; 7 nucleotides line up with TRBD1. Germline V gene data show CDR1 as MGHRA and CDR2 as YSYEKL. The CDR3 loop spans 18 amino acids. Trimming removed 0 bases from V and 3 bases from J; junction bases left unmatched: 10.

CDR3 residues: CASSPGSTDTQYF. The CDR3 DNA reads TGTGCCAGCAGCCCCGGTAGCACAGATACGCAGTATTTT. This chain joins TRBV7-9 and TRBJ2-3; no firm D call. CDR3 length: 13 residues. Germline V CDR1 and CDR2: SEHNR, FQNEAQ (reference sequence). Trimming left V 5 bases short and J 0 bases short, with 6 bases between.

The V gene is TRBV7-2, the J gene TRBJ1-4, with 9 bases fitting TRBD1. CDR1 is SGHTA, CDR2 FQGNSA, per germline. V lost 1 base, J lost 3 bases, and 3 bases stayed unmatched. CDR3 length: 16 amino acids. CDR3 in amino acids: CASSLGTGAANEKLFF. In DNA form, the CDR3 reads TGTGCCAGCAGCTTAGGGACAGGGGCGGCTAATGAAAAACTGTTTTTT. Full variable domain (rest looked up from reference TRBV7-2 and TRBJ1-4): GAGVSQSPSNKVTEKGKDVELRCDPISGHTALYWYRQSLGQGLEFLIYFQGNSAPDKSGLPSDRFSAERTGGSVSTLTIQRTQQEDSAVYLCASSLGTGAANEKLFFGSGTQLSVL.

The CDR3 spells CASSLGASGFRETQYF. CDR3 bases: TGTGCCAGCAGCTTAGGGGCTAGCGGGTTCAGGGAGACCCAGTACTTC. This sequence joins TRBV7-6 and TRBJ2-5; TRBD2 aligns across 8 bases. The CDR3 length is 16 residues. Germline V gives CDR1 SGHVS, CDR2 FNYEAQ. The junction had 9 bases not matched to a gene; V was cut back by 1 base and J by 5 bases.

The chain combines TRBV6-1 with TRBJ1-1; possibly TRBD1 for D (5 bases). This CDR3 has 13 amino acids. Germline CDR1 reads MNHNS; CDR2 reads SASEGT. V lost 2 bases, J lost 7 bases, and 11 bases lay in between. CDR3 sequence: CASSEPQGGEAFF. CDR3 bases: TGTGCCAGCAGTGAACCGCAGGGAGGTGAAGCTTTCTTT.

This clone was counted only a few times. This chain joins TRBV30 and TRBJ2-2; 9 positions agree with TRBD1. The J segment lost 5 bases and the V segment lost 4 bases, leaving 5 bases of the junction unmatched. CDR3 length equals 14 residues. The V gene's germline CDR1 is GTSNPN and CDR2 SVGIG (reference sequence). CDR3 protein: CAWNRQGGTGELFF. The CDR3 nucleotides are TGTGCCTGGAATCGACAGGGGGGGACCGGGGAGCTGTTTTTT.

The gene calls are TRBV7-2 and TRBJ2-1, with TRBD2 identical over 9 bases. This CDR3 comprises 16 residues. V was clipped by 5 bases and J by 7 bases; unmatched bases: 12. Germline lookup yields CDR1 SGHTA and CDR2 FQGNSA. The CDR3 here is CASSPEPGLASNEQFF. The DNA of the CDR3 is TGTGCCAGCAGCCCGGAGCCGGGACTAGCTTCGAATGAGCAGTTCTTC.

This clone was observed a single time. The chain couples TRBV21-1 to TRBJ2-1; the listed D gene, TRBD1, was not tested against the DNA. TRBV21-1 is shown as a pseudogene. There are 16 residues in the CDR3. CDR3 loop: CASSTKTGVNYNEQFF. The CDR3 bases are TGTGCCAGCAGCACCAAGACAGGGGTAAACTACAATGAGCAGTTCTTC.

This clone has only one observation. The J gene is TRBJ2-3, the V gene TRBV19, with D possibly matching TRBD1 (5 bases). Germline V CDR1 and CDR2: LNHDA, SQIVND (reference sequence). Trimming removed 8 bases at V and 0 bases at J, with 21 bases between. CDR3 size: 17 residues. CDR3 loop: CASGPIQGYRSTDTQYF. In DNA form, the CDR3 reads TGTGCCAGTGGCCCAATTCAGGGATATAGGAGCACAGATACGCAGTATTTT.